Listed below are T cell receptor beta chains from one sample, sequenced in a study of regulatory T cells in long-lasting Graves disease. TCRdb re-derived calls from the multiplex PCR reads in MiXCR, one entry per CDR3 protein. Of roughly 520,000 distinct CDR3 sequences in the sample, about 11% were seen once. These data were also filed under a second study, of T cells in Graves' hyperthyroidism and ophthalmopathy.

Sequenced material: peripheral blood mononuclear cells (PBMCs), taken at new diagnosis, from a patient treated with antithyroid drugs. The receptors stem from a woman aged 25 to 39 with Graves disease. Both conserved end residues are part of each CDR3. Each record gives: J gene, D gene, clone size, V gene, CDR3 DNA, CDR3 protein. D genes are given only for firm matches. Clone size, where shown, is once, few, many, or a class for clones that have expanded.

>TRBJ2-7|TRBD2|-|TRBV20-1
TGCAGTGCCTCCCTAGCGGGAGTACACGAGCAGTACTTC
CSASLAGVHEQYF
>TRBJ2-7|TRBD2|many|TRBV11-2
TGTGCCAGCAGCTTGGTAGGTCAGCGGGAGGGCCTAAACTACGAGCAGTACTTC
CASSLVGQREGLNYEQYF
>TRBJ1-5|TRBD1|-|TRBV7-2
TGTGCCAGCAGCCCGAGACAGGGGATAGGTCAGCCCCAGCATTTT
CASSPRQGIGQPQHF
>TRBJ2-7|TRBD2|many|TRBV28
TGTGCCACCATCAACCGGGAGGGCTCCTACGAGCAGTACTTC
CATINREGSYEQYF
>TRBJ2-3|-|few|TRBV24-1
TGTGCCACCAGTGATAGGTCGGACGGTCATGCAGATACGCAGTATTTT
CATSDRSDGHADTQYF
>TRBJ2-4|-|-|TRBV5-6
TGTGCCAGCAGTTCCTCGTCGGGGGCCAAAAACATTCAGTACTTC
CASSSSSGAKNIQYF
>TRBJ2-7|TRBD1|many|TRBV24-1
TGTGCCACCGGGACAGACTCCTACGAGCAGTACTTC
CATGTDSYEQYF
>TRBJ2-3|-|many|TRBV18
TGTGCCAGCTCACCTGGTGAAGGCCTTTCTGCAGATACGCAGTATTTT
CASSPGEGLSADTQYF
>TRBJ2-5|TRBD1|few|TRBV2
TGTGCCAGCGGGGACAGGGCGGCGGAGACCCAGTACTTC
CASGDRAAETQYF
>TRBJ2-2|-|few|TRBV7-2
TGTGCCAGCAGCTTAGCCTACCTACACACCGGGGAGCTGTTTTTT
CASSLAYLHTGELFF
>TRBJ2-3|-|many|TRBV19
TGTGCCAGTAGTCTCCGGGACCCCACAGATACGCAGTATTTT
CASSLRDPTDTQYF
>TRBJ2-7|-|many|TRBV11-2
TGTGCCAGCAGCCCCGAGAGCCTAACTACCGAGCAGTACTTC
CASSPESLTTEQYF
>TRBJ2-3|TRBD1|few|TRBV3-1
TGTGCCAGCAGCCTGGGGACAGGGTCGCAGTATTTT
CASSLGTGSQYF
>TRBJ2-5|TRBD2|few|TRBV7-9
TGTGCCAGCAATCTCGTAGCGGGGGTTGGGGAGACCCAGTACTTC
CASNLVAGVGETQYF
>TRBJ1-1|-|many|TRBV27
TGTGCCAGCAGACCGCTGGGCTCGAGCACTGAAGCTTTCTTT
CASRPLGSSTEAFF
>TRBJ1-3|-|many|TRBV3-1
TGTGCCAGCAGCCAATCTCGAGACACCATATATTTT
CASSQSRDTIYF
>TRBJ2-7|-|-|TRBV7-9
TGTGCCAGCAGCTTAGAGCAGGGCGGAACCTACGAGCAGTACTTC
CASSLEQGGTYEQYF
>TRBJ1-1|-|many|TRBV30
TGTGCCTGCGCGGGGACGGGGACCACTGAAGCTTTCTTT
CACAGTGTTEAFF
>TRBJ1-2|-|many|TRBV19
TGTGCCAGTATCGAGCGGGGAACAGGGTCTAGAACCTTC
CASIERGTGSRTF
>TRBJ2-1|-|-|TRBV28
TGTGCCAGCACGGGGCAGGGGTATGAGCAGTTCTTC
CASTGQGYEQFF
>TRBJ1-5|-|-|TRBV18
TGTGCCAGCTCACCGGGGAGACAAGGAGAAAATCAGCCCCAGCATTTT
CASSPGRQGENQPQHF
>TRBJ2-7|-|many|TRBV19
TGTGCCAGTAGTATGGGGACGGCCAGCTCCTACGAGCAGTACTTC
CASSMGTASSYEQYF